Detailed here is one TCR beta chain. Its antigen is not known. This entry comes from a study of response to subunit inactivated influenza vaccine. Whole-study findings and limits: Authors suggested few new T cells are recruited by each seasonal influenza vaccination.

TCRdb passed the RT-PCR reads through MiXCR, listing each CDR3 protein once. The repertoire has 290,000 or so distinct CDR3 sequences, 20% to 25% of them found once; the top ten carry 10%. This CDR3 comprises 16 residues. V dropped 1 base and J dropped 3; count of bases not matched to a gene: 6. The germline V gene encodes CDR1 LNHDA and CDR2 SQIVND (reference sequence). This clonotype originated in a man aged 50-75 years who received an inactivated influenza vaccine. Here the sequenced sample was PBMCs from blood, taken about 20 months after vaccination. The V and J genes are TRBV19 and TRBJ2-1; the match to TRBD2 covers 7 bases. The CDR3 DNA is TGTGCCAGTAGTATAGCCGGCGGGAGAGTCTACAATGAGCAGTTCTTC. It yields the protein CASSIAGGRVYNEQFF. Based on the CDR3 plus reference TRBV19 and TRBJ2-1, the full variable domain is DGGITQSPKYLFRKEGQNVTLSCEQNLNHDAMYWYRQDPGQGLRLIYYSQIVNDFQKGDIAEGYSVSREKKESFPLTVTSAQKNPTAFYLCASSIAGGRVYNEQFFGPGTRLTVL.